The text below deals with one T cell receptor (beta chain). Its antigen remains unknown. The data are from a study of OX40 agonist ivuxolimab in advanced cancers. Study context: Prior anti-PD-1, anti-PD-L1 or anti-CTLA-4 therapy did not bar entry, and 30% to 40% had some. There were three patients with partial responses, one having hepatocellular carcinoma and two cutaneous melanoma.

CDR1 is SNHLY, CDR2 FYNNEI, per germline. V lost 6 bases and J lost 5, with 17 bases in between. The CDR3 spans 15 residues. Produced via immunoSEQ multiplex PCR; TCRdb's table is partial and in-frame only. The sample includes 20,000 or so clones, more than 75% of them seen just once. Study findings and constraints: Relatively little clonal expansion, among the lowest observed, appeared in partial responders at 0.1-3.0 mg/kg. Normalized expansion of T-cell clones was also low for some nonresponders.

Material: CD4+ or CD8+ T cells sorted from blood, obtained in a trial of the OX40 agonist ivuxolimab. This clonotype originated in an adult with an advanced solid tumor such as melanoma, head and neck, liver or kidney cancer. V and J are TRBV2 and TRBJ2-1, with a weak D call TRBD1 (5 bases). CDR3: CASRELSGAHNEQFF. CDR3 nucleotide sequence: TGTGCCAGCAGGGAACTTAGTGGGGCCCACAATGAGCAGTTCTTC.